One and the same sample provided the 2 T cell receptor beta chains below, sequenced in a study of beta chain features in type 1 diabetes. For these receptors, no antigen is known. Expressed TCRB transcripts were sequenced, since all the RNA that had been isolated was reverse transcribed. Sequencing was performed with immunoSEQ multiplex PCR; in TCRdb, only in-frame clones are kept and a portion is missing. The sample lists around 650,000 clones; under 15% were seen once. Study-wide points: A moderate, significant TCRB CDR3 shortening appeared in type 1 diabetes across four CD4+ subsets.

The sample comprised naive CD4+ T cells from blood. These receptors were taken from a man between 25 and 39 years old with type 1 diabetes.

The rearrangement uses TRBV7-2 and TRBJ2-5; D might be TRBD2 (6 bases). The CDR3 runs to 13 residues. Trimming shortened V by 7 bases and J by 2 bases, and 11 bases separated the two germline ends. Germline CDR1 SGHTA, CDR2 FQGNSA. CDR3 amino acids: CASTTGDQETQYF. CDR3 coding DNA: TGTGCCAGCACGACGGGGGATCAAGAGACCCAGTACTTC.

This sequence joins TRBV4-3 and TRBJ2-1, with 8 bases that match TRBD1. V was pared by 4 bases and J by 5 bases, with 4 bases of the junction left unmatched. The CDR3 is 14 amino acids. CDR1 LGHNA and CDR2 YSLEER come from the germline V gene. The CDR3 nucleotides are TGCGCCAGCAGCCGATCGGACAGGGACAATGAGCAGTTCTTC. Translated, it gives CASSRSDRDNEQFF.